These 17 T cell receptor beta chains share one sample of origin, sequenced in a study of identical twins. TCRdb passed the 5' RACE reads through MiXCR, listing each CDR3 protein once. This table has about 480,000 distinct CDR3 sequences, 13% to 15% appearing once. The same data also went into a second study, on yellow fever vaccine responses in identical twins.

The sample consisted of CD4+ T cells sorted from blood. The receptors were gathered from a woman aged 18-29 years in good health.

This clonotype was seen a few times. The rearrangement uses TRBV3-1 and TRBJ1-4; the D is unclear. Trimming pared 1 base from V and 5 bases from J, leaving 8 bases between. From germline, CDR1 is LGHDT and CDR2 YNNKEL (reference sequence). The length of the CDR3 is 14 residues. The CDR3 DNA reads TGTGCCAGCAGCCAAGTTTTGGGGAATGAAAAACTGTTTTTT. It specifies CASSQVLGNEKLFF. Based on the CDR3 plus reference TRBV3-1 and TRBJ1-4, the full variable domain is DTAVSQTPKYLVTQMGNDKSIKCEQNLGHDTMYWYKQDSKKFLKIMFSYNNKELIINETVPNRFSPKSPDKAHLNLHINSLELGDSAVYFCASSQVLGNEKLFFGSGTQLSVL.

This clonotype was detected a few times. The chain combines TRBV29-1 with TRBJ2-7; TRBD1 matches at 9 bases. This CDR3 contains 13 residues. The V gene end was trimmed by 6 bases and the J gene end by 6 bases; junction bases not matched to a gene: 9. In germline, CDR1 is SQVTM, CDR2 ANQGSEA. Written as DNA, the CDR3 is TGCAGCGTACTCCGGGACAGGGATCCCGAGCAGTACTTC. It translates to CSVLRDRDPEQYF.

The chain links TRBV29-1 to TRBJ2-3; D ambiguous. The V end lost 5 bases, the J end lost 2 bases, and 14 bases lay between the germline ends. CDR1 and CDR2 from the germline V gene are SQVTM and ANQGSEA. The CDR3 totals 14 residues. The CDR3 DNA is TGCAGCGTTCGAGGAGAACCGCACACAGATACGCAGTATTTT. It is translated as CSVRGEPHTDTQYF.

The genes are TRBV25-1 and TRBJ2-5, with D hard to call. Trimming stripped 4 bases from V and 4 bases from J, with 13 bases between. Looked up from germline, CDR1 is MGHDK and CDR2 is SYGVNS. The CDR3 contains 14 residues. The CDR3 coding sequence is TGTGCCAGCAGTGTTGACCCAAGAGGAGAGACCCAGTACTTC. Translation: CASSVDPRGETQYF.

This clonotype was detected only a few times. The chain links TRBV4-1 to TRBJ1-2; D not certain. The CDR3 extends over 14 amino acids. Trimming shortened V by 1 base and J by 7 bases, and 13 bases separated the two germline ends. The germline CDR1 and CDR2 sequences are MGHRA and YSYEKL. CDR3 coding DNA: TGCGCCAGCAGCCAAGGAATCGACCTTCGTGGCTACACCTTC. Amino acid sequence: CASSQGIDLRGYTF.

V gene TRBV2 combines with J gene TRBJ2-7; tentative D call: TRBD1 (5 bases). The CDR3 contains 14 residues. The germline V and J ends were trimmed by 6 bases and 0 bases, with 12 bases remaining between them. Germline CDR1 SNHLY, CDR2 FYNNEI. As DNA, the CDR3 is TGTGCCAGCAGCCCACAGGAGATCTCCTACGAGCAGTACTTC. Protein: CASSPQEISYEQYF.

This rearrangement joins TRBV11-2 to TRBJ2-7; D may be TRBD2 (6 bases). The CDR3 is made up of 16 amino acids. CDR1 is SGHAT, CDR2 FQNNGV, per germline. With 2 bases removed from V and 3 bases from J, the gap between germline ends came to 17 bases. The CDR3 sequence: CASSLLGGKANYEQYF. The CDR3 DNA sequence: TGTGCCAGCAGCTTATTGGGCGGGAAGGCCAACTACGAGCAGTACTTC.

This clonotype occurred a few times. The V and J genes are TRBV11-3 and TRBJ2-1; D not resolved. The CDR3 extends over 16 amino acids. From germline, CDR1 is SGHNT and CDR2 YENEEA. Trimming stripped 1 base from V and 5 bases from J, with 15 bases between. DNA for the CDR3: TGTGCCAGCAGCTTAGGTCTAGTCGGCAAAGACAATGAGCAGTTCTTC. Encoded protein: CASSLGLVGKDNEQFF.

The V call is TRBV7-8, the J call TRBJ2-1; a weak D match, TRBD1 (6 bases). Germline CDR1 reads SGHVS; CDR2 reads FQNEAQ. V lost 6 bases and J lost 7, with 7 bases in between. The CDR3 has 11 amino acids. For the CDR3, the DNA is TGTGCCAGCAGGCAGGGGAATGAGCAGTTCTTC. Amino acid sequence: CASRQGNEQFF.

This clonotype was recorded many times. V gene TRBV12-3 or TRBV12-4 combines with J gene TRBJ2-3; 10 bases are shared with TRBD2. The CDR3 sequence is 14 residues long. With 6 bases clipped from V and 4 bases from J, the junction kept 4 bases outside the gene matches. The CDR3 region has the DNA TGTGCCAGCAGGAGACTAGCGGGCCCAGATACGCAGTATTTT. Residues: CASRRLAGPDTQYF.

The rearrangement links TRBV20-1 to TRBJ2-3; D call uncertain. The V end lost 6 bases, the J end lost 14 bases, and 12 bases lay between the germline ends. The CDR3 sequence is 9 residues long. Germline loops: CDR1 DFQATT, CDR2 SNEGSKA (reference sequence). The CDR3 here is CSATLSPYF. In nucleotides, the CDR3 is TGCAGTGCCACCCTATCACCGTATTTT.

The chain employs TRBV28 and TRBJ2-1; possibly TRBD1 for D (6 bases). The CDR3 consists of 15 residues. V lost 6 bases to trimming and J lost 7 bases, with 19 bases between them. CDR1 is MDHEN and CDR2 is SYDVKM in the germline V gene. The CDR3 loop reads CASSSGQRGRNEQFF. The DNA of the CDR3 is TGTGCCAGCAGCTCTGGACAGAGAGGTAGGAATGAGCAGTTCTTC.

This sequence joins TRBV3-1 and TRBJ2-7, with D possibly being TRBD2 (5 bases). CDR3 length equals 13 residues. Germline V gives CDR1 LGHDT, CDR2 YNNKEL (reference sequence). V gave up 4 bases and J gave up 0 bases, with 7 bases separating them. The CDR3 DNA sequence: TGTGCCAGCAGCCGGACTCGCTCCTACGAGCAGTACTTC. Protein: CASSRTRSYEQYF.

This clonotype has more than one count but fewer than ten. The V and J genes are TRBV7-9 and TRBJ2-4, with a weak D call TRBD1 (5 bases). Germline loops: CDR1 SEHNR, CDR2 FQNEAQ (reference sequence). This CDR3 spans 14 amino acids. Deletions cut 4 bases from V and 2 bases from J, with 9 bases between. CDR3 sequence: CASSSAGSKNIQYF. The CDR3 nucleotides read TGTGCCAGCAGCTCCGCAGGGTCCAAAAACATTCAGTACTTC.

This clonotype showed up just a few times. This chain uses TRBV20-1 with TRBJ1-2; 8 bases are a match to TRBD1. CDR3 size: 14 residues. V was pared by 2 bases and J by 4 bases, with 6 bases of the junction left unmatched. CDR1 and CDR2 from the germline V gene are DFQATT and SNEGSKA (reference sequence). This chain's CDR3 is CSARPGQGGYGYTF. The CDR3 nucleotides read TGCAGTGCTAGACCCGGACAGGGCGGCTATGGCTACACCTTC.

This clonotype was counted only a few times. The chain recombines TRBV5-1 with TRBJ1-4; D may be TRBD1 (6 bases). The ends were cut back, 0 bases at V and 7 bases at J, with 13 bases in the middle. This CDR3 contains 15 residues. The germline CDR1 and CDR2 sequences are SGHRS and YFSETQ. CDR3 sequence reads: CASSLDTGMAEKLFF. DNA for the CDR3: TGCGCCAGCAGCTTGGATACAGGGATGGCTGAAAAACTGTTTTTT.

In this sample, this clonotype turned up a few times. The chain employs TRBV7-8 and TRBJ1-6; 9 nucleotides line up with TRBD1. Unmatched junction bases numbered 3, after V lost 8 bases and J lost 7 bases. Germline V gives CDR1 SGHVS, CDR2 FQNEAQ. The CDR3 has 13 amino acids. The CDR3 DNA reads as TGTGCCAGCGGGACAGGGAAGAATTCACCCCTCCACTTT. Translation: CASGTGKNSPLHF.